Below, 7 T cell receptor beta chains from the same sample are listed, as sequenced in a study of Ad26.COV2.S vaccination and SARS-CoV-2 variants. Sequencing used immunoSEQ multiplex PCR; TCRdb keeps in-frame clones, though not all of them. The table includes about 350,000 clones, 80% to 90% detected once. The treatment: about 20 received Ad26.COV2.S at low or high dose, single or two shots; roughly five received placebo; per-sample allocation not given. After the first vaccine or placebo injection, samples were drawn on day 63. Sequenced material: peripheral blood, taken in a trial of Ad26.COV2.S vaccine versus placebo. The receptors here all came from a person between 18 and 59 years old who received the Ad26.COV2.S COVID-19 vaccine or a placebo.

The rearrangement uses TRBV7-9 and TRBJ2-5; 12 bases are a match to TRBD2. Germline lookup yields CDR1 SEHNR and CDR2 FQNEAQ (reference sequence). The CDR3 extends over 17 amino acids. Trimming removed 4 bases from V and 2 bases from J; junction bases left unmatched: 8. The CDR3 DNA follows: TGTGCCAGCAGCTCGACCCTGACTAGCGGGGGACAAGAGACCCAGTACTTC. Encoded protein: CASSSTLTSGGQETQYF.

This chain connects TRBV9 to TRBJ1-3, with no clear D. CDR3 size: 11 residues. V lost 7 bases, J lost 4 bases, and 6 bases lay in between. The germline V gene encodes CDR1 SGDLS and CDR2 YYNGEE. The DNA for the CDR3 is TGTGCCAGCTTACAGGGAAACACCATATATTTT. The encoded protein is CASLQGNTIYF. The entire variable domain, with the rest obtained from reference TRBV9 and TRBJ1-3, is as follows: DSGVTQTPKHLITATGQRVTLRCSPRSGDLSVYWYQQSLDQGLQFLIQYYNGEERAKGNILERFSAQQFPDLHSELNLSSLELGDSALYFCASLQGNTIYFGEGSWLTVV.

This clone was seen a single time. The CDR3 sequence is CASSPLTGGAYNSPLHF. CDR3 DNA sequence: TGTGCCAGCAGTCCCCTCACAGGGGGAGCCTATAATTCACCCCTCCACTTT. The V call is TRBV2, the J call TRBJ1-6, with 8 bases fitting TRBD1. The CDR3 consists of 17 residues. In germline, CDR1 is SNHLY, CDR2 FYNNEI. Losses at the gene ends were 5 bases for V and 2 bases for J; bases not matched to a gene: 8.

The count of this clone is one. CDR3: CASSPRTGTNEKLFF. In DNA, the CDR3 is TGTGCCAGCAGCCCGAGGACAGGGACGAATGAAAAACTGTTTTTT. This rearrangement joins TRBV9 to TRBJ1-4; TRBD1 matches 8 bases. The germline CDR1 and CDR2 sequences are SGDLS and YYNGEE. The junction had 7 bases not matched to a gene; V was cut back by 4 bases and J by 5 bases. The CDR3 consists of 15 residues.

The chain joins TRBV15 to TRBJ2-7, with D possibly TRBD2 on 6 matching bases. This CDR3 has 17 amino acids. Germline V lookup: CDR1 LNHNV, CDR2 YYDKDF (reference sequence). Trimming removed 0 bases at V and 4 bases at J, with 19 bases between. CDR3: CATSRDIELPGRYEQYF. CDR3 nucleotide sequence: TGTGCCACCAGCAGAGATATTGAACTCCCAGGGAGGTACGAGCAGTACTTC.

This clone was recorded only once. The chain couples TRBV27 to TRBJ2-7; 9 bases are a match to TRBD2. There are 16 residues in the CDR3. The V gene's germline CDR1 is MNHEY and CDR2 SMNVEV (reference sequence). The J segment lost 1 base and the V segment lost 5 bases, leaving 9 bases of the junction unmatched. The CDR3 DNA is TGTGCCAGCAGTAGTAGGCGGGAGGGCCGATCCTACGAGCAGTACTTC. It encodes CASSSRREGRSYEQYF.

This clone turned up a few times. Here the CDR3 DNA reads TGTGCCAGCAGTTTTCTTTACGAGCAGTACTTC. This translates into CASSFLYEQYF. The chain carries TRBV6-6 and TRBJ2-7; D is ambiguous. The germline V and J ends were trimmed by 4 bases and 4 bases, with 5 bases remaining between them. CDR3 length: 11 residues. Per the germline V gene, CDR1 is MNHNY and CDR2 is SVGAGI (reference sequence).